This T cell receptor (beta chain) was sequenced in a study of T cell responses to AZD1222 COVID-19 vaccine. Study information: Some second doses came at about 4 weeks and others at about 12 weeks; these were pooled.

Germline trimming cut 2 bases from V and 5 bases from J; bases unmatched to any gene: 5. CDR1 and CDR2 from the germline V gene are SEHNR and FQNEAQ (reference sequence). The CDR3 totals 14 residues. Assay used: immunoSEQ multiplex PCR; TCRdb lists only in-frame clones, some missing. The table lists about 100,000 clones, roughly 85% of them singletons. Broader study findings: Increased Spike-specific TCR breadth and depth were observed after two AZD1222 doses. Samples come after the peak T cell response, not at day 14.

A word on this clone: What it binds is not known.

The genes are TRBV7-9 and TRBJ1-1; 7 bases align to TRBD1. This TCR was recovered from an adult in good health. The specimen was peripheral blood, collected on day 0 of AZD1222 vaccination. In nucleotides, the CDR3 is TGTGCCAGCAGCTTACAGGGGGACTCGACTGAAGCTTTCTTT. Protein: CASSLQGDSTEAFF.